This TCR beta chain is drawn from a study of T cell repertoires in cytomegalovirus infection. TCRdb itself ran the reads through MiXCR, one entry per CDR3 protein. The sample records around 550,000 distinct CDR3 sequences, 26% being singletons. The sequence was collected from a human donor in good health (CMV status not recorded). Some clones in this sample may be carry-over from other donors' samples. Sequenced: PBMCs.

CDR3 amino acids: CASSLGSAHLTDTQYF. The CDR3 bases are TGTGCCAGCAGCTTGGGTAGTGCGCATCTCACAGATACGCAGTATTTT. The rearrangement uses TRBV11-2 and TRBJ2-3, with unresolved D. V gave up 3 bases and J gave up 2 bases, with 15 bases separating them. CDR1 is SGHAT, CDR2 FQNNGV, per germline. The CDR3 spans 16 residues.